The 25 T cell receptor beta chains listed next were all sequenced from one sample in a study of patients and donors after allogeneic stem cell transplantation. TCRdb ran MiXCR on the RT-PCR reads and lists one entry per CDR3 protein. In the table there are approximately 140,000 distinct CDR3 sequences, 37% of which are singletons. Sample: blood, either unsorted or a sorted T cell fraction (not recorded which). These receptors were taken from a human donor who was either an allogeneic HSCT recipient or a stem cell or donor lymphocyte infusion donor (not recorded which). It is not recorded whose cells these are; they may come from a transplant donor.

V and J are TRBV12-3 or TRBV12-4 and TRBJ1-5; no definite D call. CDR3 length: 13 residues. V dropped 10 bases and J dropped 1 base, with 11 bases sitting between them. CDR3 loop: CATPDGSNQPQHF. CDR3 nucleotide sequence: TGTGCCACTCCGGACGGGAGCAATCAGCCCCAGCATTTT.

The genes are TRBV20-1 and TRBJ2-7; D may be TRBD2 (6 bases). The CDR3 is made up of 12 amino acids. V was clipped by 1 base and J by 6 bases, with 10 bases between them. Germline loops: CDR1 DFQATT, CDR2 SNEGSKA (reference sequence). The CDR3 protein is CSARAGRTEQYF. CDR3 nucleotides: TGCAGTGCTAGAGCCGGGAGAACCGAGCAGTACTTC.

In this sample, this clonotype turned up a few times. The rearrangement links TRBV7-6 to TRBJ1-1; no definite D call. Trimming took off 0 bases at V and 7 bases at J, with 12 bases between the two ends. Germline lookup yields CDR1 SGHVS and CDR2 FNYEAQ. There are 14 residues in the CDR3. CDR3 sequence reads: CASSLASLWGEAFF. The CDR3 nucleotides are TGTGCCAGCAGCTTAGCGTCATTATGGGGTGAAGCTTTCTTT.

The rearrangement links TRBV27 to TRBJ2-1, with D possibly matching TRBD2 (7 bases). The CDR3 is 15 residues long. Trimming cost V 6 bases and J 7 bases, with 19 bases left between them. Germline V CDR1 and CDR2: MNHEY, SMNVEV (reference sequence). For the CDR3, the DNA is TGTGCCAGCAGGTGGGGGGGGGCGATCGGGAATGAGCAGTTCTTC. This encodes CASRWGGAIGNEQFF.

This clonotype was recorded once. The chain couples TRBV7-2 to TRBJ1-1; maybe TRBD1 (6 bases). The CDR3 is 17 residues long. The V gene's germline CDR1 is SGHTA and CDR2 FQGNSA. V was shortened by 2 bases and J by 0 bases, with 16 bases between the two germline ends. The CDR3 nucleotides are TGTGCCAGCAGCTTAACCCCCGGGACATCACTGAACACTGAAGCTTTCTTT. It specifies CASSLTPGTSLNTEAFF.

This clonotype was seen only a few times. The chain joins TRBV7-6 to TRBJ1-3; D perhaps matches TRBD1 (5 bases). The V end was cut by 5 bases, the J end by 4 bases, with 12 bases between. The CDR3 spans 14 residues. Germline assignment: CDR1 SGHVS and CDR2 FNYEAQ. The CDR3 DNA reads as TGTGCCAGCAGCAGCAGGGTTCGCGGAAACACCATATATTTT. Protein sequence: CASSSRVRGNTIYF.

The chain uses TRBV12-3 or TRBV12-4 and TRBJ2-3, with D perhaps TRBD2 (7 bases). The V gene lost 7 bases and the J gene lost 7 bases, with 21 bases spanning the gap. The CDR3 length is 15 residues. This chain's CDR3 is CASTLGGAPPNTQYF. In DNA form, the CDR3 reads TGTGCCAGCACCCTGGGGGGGGCGCCGCCAAATACGCAGTATTTT.

This clonotype was counted a few times. The J gene is TRBJ1-1, the V gene TRBV7-9, with D uncertain. The germline CDR1 and CDR2 sequences are SEHNR and FQNEAQ (reference sequence). The CDR3 contains 14 residues. V shed 4 bases and J shed 1 base, with 10 bases lying between them. CDR3 sequence (DNA): TGTGCCAGCAGCTGGGGAGGATCGAACACTGAAGCTTTCTTT. Encoded protein: CASSWGGSNTEAFF.

In its sample, this clonotype was seen a few times. The chain joins TRBV21-1 to TRBJ2-7; the table gives TRBD2 as D, unverified against the DNA. TRBV21-1 is a pseudogene. This CDR3 is 17 amino acids long. The CDR3 DNA reads as TGTGCCAGCAGCAGTTCAAGGGGCCCCTCGGAGGGTAGCGAGCAGTACGTC. Its translation is CASSSSRGPSEGSEQYV.

V is TRBV7-2 and J is TRBJ2-5, with D unclear. The germline V gene encodes CDR1 SGHTA and CDR2 FQGNSA. The CDR3 runs to 13 residues. Trimming pared 1 base from V and 5 bases from J, leaving 8 bases between. CDR3 sequence (DNA): TGTGCCAGCAGCTTAGTGGCGCGGGAGACCCAGTACTTC. This encodes CASSLVARETQYF.

This clonotype occurred a few times. J is TRBJ2-5 and V is TRBV9; D possibly corresponds to TRBD1 (6 bases). Trimming took off 4 bases at V and 5 bases at J, with 21 bases between the two ends. The CDR3 sequence is 16 residues long. Germline lookup yields CDR1 SGDLS and CDR2 YYNGEE. The CDR3 reads CASSPRGQQGGETQYF. The CDR3 DNA sequence: TGTGCCAGCAGCCCCAGGGGCCAACAGGGCGGGGAGACCCAGTACTTC.

This CDR3 is CSAIGGFNYGYTF. The CDR3 DNA follows: TGCAGTGCAATCGGTGGGTTCAACTATGGCTACACCTTC. The rearrangement uses TRBV20-1 and TRBJ1-2; D unclear. Germline assignment: CDR1 DFQATT and CDR2 SNEGSKA (reference sequence). Trimming removed 6 bases at V and 2 bases at J, with 13 bases between. The CDR3 totals 13 residues.

The rearrangement links TRBV12-3 or TRBV12-4 to TRBJ2-3; 7 positions match TRBD2. J was trimmed by 0 bases and V by 6 bases; bases with no gene match: 3. The CDR3 contains 14 residues. The CDR3 DNA sequence: TGTGCCAGCAGCAATAGCGGGAGCACAGATACGCAGTATTTT. Translated, it gives CASSNSGSTDTQYF.

The chain combines TRBV6-5 with TRBJ2-5, with 8 bases fitting TRBD2. The germline gives CDR1 MNHEY, CDR2 SVGAGI. The CDR3 consists of 14 residues. V trimming: 8 bases; J trimming: 4 bases; junction bases outside the gene matches: 9. The CDR3 bases are TGTGCCAGCTACGGGAGAGCGGGGGTAGAGACCCAGTACTTC. Protein: CASYGRAGVETQYF.

The chain employs TRBV2 and TRBJ1-6; D gene uncertain. The germline gives CDR1 SNHLY, CDR2 FYNNEI. The CDR3 length is 15 residues. V was shortened by 3 bases and J by 8 bases, with 14 bases between the two germline ends. CDR3 protein: CASSDGEPFYSPLHF. The DNA for the CDR3 is TGTGCCAGCAGTGATGGCGAGCCCTTTTATTCACCCCTCCACTTT.

V is TRBV12-3 or TRBV12-4 and J is TRBJ2-3; the D gene could be TRBD1 or TRBD2 (5 bases each). This CDR3 has 15 amino acids. V was shortened by 5 bases and J by 1 base, with 13 bases between the two germline ends. Written as DNA, the CDR3 is TGTGCCAGCAGTGGGGGTCAGGCGGGCACAGATACGCAGTATTTT. Translation: CASSGGQAGTDTQYF.

The chain combines TRBV29-1 with TRBJ2-1, with D uncertain. Germline CDR1 and CDR2: SQVTM and ANQGSEA. The CDR3 totals 12 residues. Trimming took off 6 bases at V and 1 base at J, with 7 bases between the two ends. The CDR3 sequence is CSVRRSYNEQFF. CDR3 coding DNA: TGCAGCGTCAGAAGGTCCTACAATGAGCAGTTCTTC.

The chain is built from TRBV20-1 and TRBJ2-3, with unresolved D. This CDR3 has 13 amino acids. V dropped 6 bases and J dropped 10 bases, with 20 bases sitting between them. Germline V gene lookup returns CDR1 DFQATT and CDR2 SNEGSKA (reference sequence). The CDR3 loop is CSASTATRPAQYF. Written as DNA, the CDR3 is TGCAGTGCATCTACAGCGACTCGACCTGCGCAGTATTTT.

The rearrangement uses TRBV28 and TRBJ2-2, with D tentatively TRBD1 (5 bases). Germline V CDR1 and CDR2: MDHEN, SYDVKM. V was trimmed by 1 base and J by 6 bases, leaving 6 bases between them. The CDR3 sequence is 13 residues long. The CDR3 DNA follows: TGTGCCAGCAGTTTATTGGGGCCCGGGGAGCTGTTTTTT. Translated, it gives CASSLLGPGELFF. Variable domain in full (rest from reference TRBV28 and TRBJ2-2): DVKVTQSSRYLVKRTGEKVFLECVQDMDHENMFWYRQDPGLGLRLIYFSYDVKMKEKGDIPEGYSVSREKKERFSLILESASTNQTSMYLCASSLLGPGELFFGEGSRLTVL.

The CDR3 DNA reads TGCGCCAGCAGCTTGGGGCCGTTAGGGACTAGTGGGGCAGATACGCAGTATTTT. This encodes CASSLGPLGTSGADTQYF. The genes are TRBV5-1 and TRBJ2-3; TRBD2 matches at 8 bases. Germline trimming cut 0 bases from V and 4 bases from J; bases unmatched to any gene: 13. Germline CDR1 reads SGHRS; CDR2 reads YFSETQ. This CDR3 has 18 residues.

This clonotype came up a few times. The chain employs TRBV9 and TRBJ1-1; possible D gene TRBD1, 6 bases. V lost 7 bases, J lost 11 bases, and 15 bases lay in between. The CDR3 has 11 residues. The germline gives CDR1 SGDLS, CDR2 YYNGEE. The CDR3 coding sequence is TGTGCCAGCGGTCAAGGGGGGATGGCTTTCTTT. Protein: CASGQGGMAFF. The entire variable domain, with the rest obtained from reference TRBV9 and TRBJ1-1, is as follows: DSGVTQTPKHLITATGQRVTLRCSPRSGDLSVYWYQQSLDQGLQFLIQYYNGEERAKGNILERFSAQQFPDLHSELNLSSLELGDSALYFCASGQGGMAFFGQGTRLTVV.

This clonotype was recorded many times. The chain is built from TRBV12-3 or TRBV12-4 and TRBJ1-1; D perhaps matches TRBD1 (5 bases). This CDR3 region has 13 residues. With 5 bases removed from V and 10 bases from J, the gap between germline ends came to 17 bases. This chain's CDR3 is CASSQGRLSGAFF. DNA for the CDR3: TGTGCCAGCAGTCAGGGACGGCTTTCGGGAGCTTTCTTT.

The chain couples TRBV5-8 to TRBJ1-6; D gene unclear. The CDR3 is made up of 13 amino acids. V was shortened by 0 bases and J by 10 bases, with 8 bases between the two germline ends. Germline assignment: CDR1 SGHTS and CDR2 YDEGEE. The CDR3 protein is CASSLDGRSPLHF. In nucleotides, the CDR3 is TGTGCCAGCAGCTTGGACGGTAGATCACCCCTCCACTTT.

J is TRBJ2-7 and V is TRBV5-5; no firm D call. The V gene's germline CDR1 is SGHKS and CDR2 YYEKEE (reference sequence). Trimming removed 4 bases from V and 3 bases from J, with 5 bases in between. The CDR3 runs 11 residues. DNA for the CDR3: TGTGCCAGCAGCGATAACTACGAGCAGTACTTC. It yields the protein CASSDNYEQYF. The entire variable domain, with the rest obtained from reference TRBV5-5 and TRBJ2-7, is as follows: DAGVTQSPTHLIKTRGQQVTLRCSPISGHKSVSWYQQVLGQGPQFIFQYYEKEERGRGNFPDRFSARQFPNYSSELNVNALLLGDSALYLCASSDNYEQYFGPGTRLTVT.

Note on this clonotype: Mismatch with germline at one junction end may stem from a read error. This rearrangement joins TRBV10-2 to TRBJ1-1; 8 positions agree with TRBD1. This CDR3 has 15 residues. Germline V gene sequence: CDR1 WSHSY, CDR2 SAAADI. DNA of the CDR3: TGCGCCAGCAGCCTCGGACAGGGAATGAAGACTGAAGCTTTCTTT. It translates to CASSLGQGMKTEAFF.